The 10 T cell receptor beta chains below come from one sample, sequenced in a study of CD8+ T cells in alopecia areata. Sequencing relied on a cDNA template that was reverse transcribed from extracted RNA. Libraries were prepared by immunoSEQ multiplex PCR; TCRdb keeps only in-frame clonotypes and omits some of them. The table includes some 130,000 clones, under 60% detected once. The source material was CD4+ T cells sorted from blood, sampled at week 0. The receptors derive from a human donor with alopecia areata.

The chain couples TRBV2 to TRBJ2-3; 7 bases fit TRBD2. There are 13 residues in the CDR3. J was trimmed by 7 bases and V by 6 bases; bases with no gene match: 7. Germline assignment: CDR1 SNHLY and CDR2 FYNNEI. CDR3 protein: CASRGPGLYTQYF. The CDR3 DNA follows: TGTGCCAGCAGGGGCCCGGGACTATATACGCAGTATTTT.

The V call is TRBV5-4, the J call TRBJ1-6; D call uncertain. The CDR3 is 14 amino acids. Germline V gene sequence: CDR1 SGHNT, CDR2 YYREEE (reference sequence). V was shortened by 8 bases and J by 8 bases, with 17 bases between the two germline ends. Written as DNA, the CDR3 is TGTGCCAGTACTACAACGACCGGTTATTCACCCCTCCACTTT. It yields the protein CASTTTTGYSPLHF. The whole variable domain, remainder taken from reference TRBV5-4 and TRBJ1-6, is ETGVTQSPTHLIKTRGQQVTLRCSSQSGHNTVSWYQQALGQGPQFIFQYYREEENGRGNFPPRFSGLQFPNYSSELNVNALELDDSALYLCASTTTTGYSPLHFGNGTRLTVT.

CDR3 residues: CASSPTREVEAFF. The CDR3, as DNA: TGTGCCAGCTCACCCACCCGGGAGGTTGAAGCTTTCTTT. The chain combines TRBV18 with TRBJ1-1; D is undetermined. Germline values: CDR1 KGHSH, CDR2 LQKENI. This CDR3 has 13 residues. The ends were cut back, 3 bases at V and 7 bases at J, with 12 bases in the middle. Filled out from reference TRBV18 and TRBJ1-1, the complete variable domain reads NAGVMQNPRHLVRRRGQEARLRCSPMKGHSHVYWYRQLPEEGLKFMVYLQKENIIDESGMPKERFSAEFPKEGPSILRIQQVVRGDSAAYFCASSPTREVEAFFGQGTRLTVV.

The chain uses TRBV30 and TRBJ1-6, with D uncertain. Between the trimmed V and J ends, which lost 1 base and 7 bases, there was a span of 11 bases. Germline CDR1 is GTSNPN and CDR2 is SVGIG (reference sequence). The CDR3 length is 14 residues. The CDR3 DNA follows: TGTGCCTGGAGTGCAGGAGGCAGAAATTCACCCCTCCACTTT. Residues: CAWSAGGRNSPLHF.

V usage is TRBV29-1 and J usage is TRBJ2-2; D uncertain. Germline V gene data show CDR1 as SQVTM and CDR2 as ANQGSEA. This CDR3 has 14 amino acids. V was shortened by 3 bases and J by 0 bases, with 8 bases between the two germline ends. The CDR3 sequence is CSVEGRTNTGELFF. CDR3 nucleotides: TGCAGCGTTGAGGGCAGGACGAACACCGGGGAGCTGTTTTTT.

Here the CDR3 reads CAWSLGQGYEQYF. The CDR3 DNA follows: TGTGCCTGGAGTTTGGGACAGGGCTACGAGCAGTACTTC. This chain links TRBV30 with TRBJ2-7, with 9 bases identical to TRBD1. The trim removed 2 bases at V and 3 bases at J, leaving 2 bases unmatched. The CDR3 is 13 residues long. Germline CDR1 is GTSNPN and CDR2 is SVGIG (reference sequence).

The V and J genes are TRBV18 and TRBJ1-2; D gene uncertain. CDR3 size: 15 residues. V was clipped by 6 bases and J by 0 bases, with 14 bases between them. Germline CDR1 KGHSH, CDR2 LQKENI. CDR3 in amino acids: CASSKATAANYGYTF. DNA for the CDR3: TGTGCCAGCTCCAAGGCAACAGCAGCTAACTATGGCTACACCTTC. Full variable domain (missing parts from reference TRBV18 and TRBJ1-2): NAGVMQNPRHLVRRRGQEARLRCSPMKGHSHVYWYRQLPEEGLKFMVYLQKENIIDESGMPKERFSAEFPKEGPSILRIQQVVRGDSAAYFCASSKATAANYGYTFGSGTRLTVV.

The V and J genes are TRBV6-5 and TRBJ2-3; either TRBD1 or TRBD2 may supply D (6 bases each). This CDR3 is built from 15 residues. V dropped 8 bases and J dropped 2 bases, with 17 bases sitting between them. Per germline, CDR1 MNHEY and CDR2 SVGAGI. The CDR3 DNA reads TGTGCCAGCTCACCACTAGCAGGGGACACAGATACGCAGTATTTT. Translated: CASSPLAGDTDTQYF.

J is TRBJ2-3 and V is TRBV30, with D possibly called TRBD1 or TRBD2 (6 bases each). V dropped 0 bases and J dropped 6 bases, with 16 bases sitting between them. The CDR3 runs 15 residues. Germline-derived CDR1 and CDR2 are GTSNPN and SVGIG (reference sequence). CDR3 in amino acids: CAWSVGPGAVDTQYF. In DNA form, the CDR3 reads TGTGCCTGGAGTGTAGGTCCGGGGGCGGTGGATACGCAGTATTTT.

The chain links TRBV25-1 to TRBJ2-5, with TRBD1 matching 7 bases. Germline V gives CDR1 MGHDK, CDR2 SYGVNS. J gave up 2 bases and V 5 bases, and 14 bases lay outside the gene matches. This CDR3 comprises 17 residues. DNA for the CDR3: TGTGCCAGCAGTCCACGGTCAAGACAGGGTGGGCAAGAGACCCAGTACTTC. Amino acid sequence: CASSPRSRQGGQETQYF.